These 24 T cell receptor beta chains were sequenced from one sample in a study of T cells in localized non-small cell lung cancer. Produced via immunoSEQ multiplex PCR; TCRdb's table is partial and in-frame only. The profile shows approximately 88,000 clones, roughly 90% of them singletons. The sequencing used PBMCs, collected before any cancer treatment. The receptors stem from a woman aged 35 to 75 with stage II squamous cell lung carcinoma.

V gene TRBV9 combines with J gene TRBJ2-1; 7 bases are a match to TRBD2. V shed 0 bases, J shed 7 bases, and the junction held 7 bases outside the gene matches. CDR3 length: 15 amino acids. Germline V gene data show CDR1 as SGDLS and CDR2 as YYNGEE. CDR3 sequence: CASSVDAGDRNEQFF. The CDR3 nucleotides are TGTGCCAGCAGCGTAGATGCGGGAGATCGGAATGAGCAGTTCTTC. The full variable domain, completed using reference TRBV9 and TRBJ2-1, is DSGVTQTPKHLITATGQRVTLRCSPRSGDLSVYWYQQSLDQGLQFLIQYYNGEERAKGNILERFSAQQFPDLHSELNLSSLELGDSALYFCASSVDAGDRNEQFFGPGTRLTVL.

Here the CDR3 reads CASSADPVGYTF. Written as DNA, the CDR3 is TGTGCCAGCAGCGCGGATCCGGTTGGCTACACCTTC. The chain joins TRBV5-6 to TRBJ1-2; no clear D. Germline CDR1 and CDR2: SGHDT and YYEEEE. The CDR3 is made up of 12 amino acids. Trimming pared 4 bases from V and 7 bases from J, leaving 11 bases between. Combining the CDR3 with reference TRBV5-6 and TRBJ1-2 gives the whole variable domain DAGVTQSPTHLIKTRGQQVTLRCSPKSGHDTVSWYQQALGQGPQFIFQYYEEEERQRGNFPDRFSGHQFPNYSSELNVNALLLGDSALYLCASSADPVGYTFGSGTRLTVV.

CDR3 nucleotides: TGCGCCAGCAGCTTTCAGCCCAGAGATACGCAGTATTTT. Its translation is CASSFQPRDTQYF. This rearrangement joins TRBV5-1 to TRBJ2-3, with D unresolved. CDR3 length: 13 amino acids. The V gene lost 2 bases and the J gene lost 5 bases, with 9 bases spanning the gap. Germline CDR1 is SGHRS and CDR2 is YFSETQ. Full variable domain (outside the CDR3, taken from reference TRBV5-1 and TRBJ2-3): KAGVTQTPRYLIKTRGQQVTLSCSPISGHRSVSWYQQTPGQGLQFLFEYFSETQRNKGNFPGRFSGRQFSNSRSEMNVSTLELGDSALYLCASSFQPRDTQYFGPGTRLTVL.

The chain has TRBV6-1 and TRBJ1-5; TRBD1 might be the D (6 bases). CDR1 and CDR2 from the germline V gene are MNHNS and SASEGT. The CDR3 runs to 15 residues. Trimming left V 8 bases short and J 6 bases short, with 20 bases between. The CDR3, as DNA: TGTGCCAGCCGGGGAATGCAGGGGAAAGGTCAGCCCCAGCATTTT. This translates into CASRGMQGKGQPQHF.

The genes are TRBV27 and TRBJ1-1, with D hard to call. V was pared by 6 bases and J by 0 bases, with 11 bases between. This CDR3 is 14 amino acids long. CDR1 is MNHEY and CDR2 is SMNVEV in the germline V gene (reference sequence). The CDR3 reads CASRRTPMNTEAFF. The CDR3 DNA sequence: TGTGCCAGCAGGAGAACACCCATGAACACTGAAGCTTTCTTT.

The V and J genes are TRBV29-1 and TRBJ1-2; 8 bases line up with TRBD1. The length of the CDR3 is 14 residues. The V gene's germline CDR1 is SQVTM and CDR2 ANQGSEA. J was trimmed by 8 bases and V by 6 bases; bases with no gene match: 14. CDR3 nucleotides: TGCAGCGTCGGGGAATGGCAGGGGGCTGGAGGCTACACCTTC. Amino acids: CSVGEWQGAGGYTF.

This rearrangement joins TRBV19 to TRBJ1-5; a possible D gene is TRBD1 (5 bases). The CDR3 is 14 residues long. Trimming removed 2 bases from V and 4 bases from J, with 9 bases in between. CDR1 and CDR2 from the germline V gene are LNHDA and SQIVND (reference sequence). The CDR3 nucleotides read TGTGCCAGTAGTATAAGGGGAGATAATCAGCCCCAGCATTTT. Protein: CASSIRGDNQPQHF.

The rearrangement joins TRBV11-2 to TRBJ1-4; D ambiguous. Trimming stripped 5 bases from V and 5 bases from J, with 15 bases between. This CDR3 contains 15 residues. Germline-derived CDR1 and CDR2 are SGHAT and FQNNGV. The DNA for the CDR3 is TGTGCCAGCAGCATTCGGGCCAGCACGAATGAAAAACTGTTTTTT. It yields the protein CASSIRASTNEKLFF.

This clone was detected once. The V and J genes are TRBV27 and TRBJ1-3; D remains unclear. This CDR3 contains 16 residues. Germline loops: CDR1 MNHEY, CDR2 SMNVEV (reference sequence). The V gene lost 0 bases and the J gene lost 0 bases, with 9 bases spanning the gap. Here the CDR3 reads CASSLSNPGSGNTIYF. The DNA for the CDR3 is TGTGCCAGCAGTTTATCGAACCCCGGCTCTGGAAACACCATATATTTT.

CDR3 protein: CASSLGLAGAYNEQFF. CDR3 nucleotide sequence: TGTGCCAGCAGCTTAGGGCTAGCGGGCGCATACAATGAGCAGTTCTTC. The gene calls are TRBV11-3 and TRBJ2-1; 8 nucleotides align to TRBD2. The CDR3 is 16 amino acids. V gave up 1 base and J gave up 4 bases; unmatched junction bases: 6. The germline CDR1 and CDR2 sequences are SGHNT and YENEEA. Full variable domain (outside the CDR3, taken from reference TRBV11-3 and TRBJ2-1): EAGVVQSPRYKIIEKKQPVAFWCNPISGHNTLYWYLQNLGQGPELLIRYENEEAVDDSQLPKDRFSAERLKGVDSTLKIQPAELGDSAVYLCASSLGLAGAYNEQFFGPGTRLTVL.

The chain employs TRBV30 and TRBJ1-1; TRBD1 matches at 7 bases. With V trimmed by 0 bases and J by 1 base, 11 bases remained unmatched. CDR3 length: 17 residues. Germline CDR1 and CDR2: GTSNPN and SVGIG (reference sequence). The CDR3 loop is CAWSVGGLGQKNTEAFF. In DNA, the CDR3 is TGTGCCTGGAGTGTAGGGGGTTTGGGACAGAAGAACACTGAAGCTTTCTTT.

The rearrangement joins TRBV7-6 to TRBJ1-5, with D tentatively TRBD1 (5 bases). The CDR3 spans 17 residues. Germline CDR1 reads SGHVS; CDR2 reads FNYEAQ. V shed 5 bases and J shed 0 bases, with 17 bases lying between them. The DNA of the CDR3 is TGTGCCAGCAGCCTCGACAGCAAATCCTTTAGCAATCAGCCCCAGCATTTT. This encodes CASSLDSKSFSNQPQHF.

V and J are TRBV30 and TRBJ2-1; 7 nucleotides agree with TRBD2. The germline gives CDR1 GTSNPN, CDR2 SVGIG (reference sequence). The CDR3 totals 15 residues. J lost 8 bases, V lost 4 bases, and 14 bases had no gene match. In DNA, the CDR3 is TGTGCCTGGAAGCACGGGGGGACTATTACGCATGAGCAGTTCTTC. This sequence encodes CAWKHGGTITHEQFF.

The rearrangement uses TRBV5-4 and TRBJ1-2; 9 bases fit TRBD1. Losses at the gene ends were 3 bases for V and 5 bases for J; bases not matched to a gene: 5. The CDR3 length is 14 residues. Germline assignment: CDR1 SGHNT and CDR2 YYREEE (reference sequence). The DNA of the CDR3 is TGTGCCAGCAGCTCGGGACAGGGTCGATATGGCTACACCTTC. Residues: CASSSGQGRYGYTF. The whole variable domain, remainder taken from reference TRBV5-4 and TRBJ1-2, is ETGVTQSPTHLIKTRGQQVTLRCSSQSGHNTVSWYQQALGQGPQFIFQYYREEENGRGNFPPRFSGLQFPNYSSELNVNALELDDSALYLCASSSGQGRYGYTFGSGTRLTVV.

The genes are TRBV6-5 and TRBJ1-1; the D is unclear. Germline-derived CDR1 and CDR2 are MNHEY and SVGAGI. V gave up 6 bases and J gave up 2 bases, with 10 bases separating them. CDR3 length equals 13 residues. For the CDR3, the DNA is TGTGCCAGCAGAGGCTGGGGAAACACTGAAGCTTTCTTT. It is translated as CASRGWGNTEAFF.

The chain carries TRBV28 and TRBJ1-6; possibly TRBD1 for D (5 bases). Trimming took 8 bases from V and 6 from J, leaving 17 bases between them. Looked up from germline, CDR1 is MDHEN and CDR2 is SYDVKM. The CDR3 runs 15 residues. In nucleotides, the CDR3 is TGTGCCAGCCGCCCAATTGGGACCAGTAATTCACCCCTCCACTTT. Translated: CASRPIGTSNSPLHF.

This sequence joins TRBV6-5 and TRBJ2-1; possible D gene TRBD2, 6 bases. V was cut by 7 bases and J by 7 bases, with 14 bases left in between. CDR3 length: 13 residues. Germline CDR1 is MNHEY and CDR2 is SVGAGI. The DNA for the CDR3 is TGTGCCAGCATTCAAGTTGGAGGGAATGAGCAGTTCTTC. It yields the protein CASIQVGGNEQFF.

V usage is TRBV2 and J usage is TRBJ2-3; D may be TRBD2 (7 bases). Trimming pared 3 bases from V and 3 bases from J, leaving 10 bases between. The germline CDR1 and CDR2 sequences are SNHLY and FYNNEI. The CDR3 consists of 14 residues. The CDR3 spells CASSEGRGTDTQYF. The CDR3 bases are TGTGCCAGCAGTGAGGGGAGGGGGACAGATACGCAGTATTTT.

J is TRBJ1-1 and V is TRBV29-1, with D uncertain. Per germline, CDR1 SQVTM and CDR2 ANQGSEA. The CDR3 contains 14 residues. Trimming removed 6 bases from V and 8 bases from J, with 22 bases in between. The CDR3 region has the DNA TGCAGCGTAGCCGGGTGGACCGAGACCTCAGAAGCTTTCTTT. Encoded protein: CSVAGWTETSEAFF.

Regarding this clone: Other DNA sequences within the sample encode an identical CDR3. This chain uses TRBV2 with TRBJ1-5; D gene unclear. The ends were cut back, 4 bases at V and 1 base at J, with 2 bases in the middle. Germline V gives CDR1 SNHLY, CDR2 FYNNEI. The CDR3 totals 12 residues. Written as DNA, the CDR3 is TGTGCCAGCAGTGGAAGCAATCAGCCCCAGCATTTT. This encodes CASSGSNQPQHF.

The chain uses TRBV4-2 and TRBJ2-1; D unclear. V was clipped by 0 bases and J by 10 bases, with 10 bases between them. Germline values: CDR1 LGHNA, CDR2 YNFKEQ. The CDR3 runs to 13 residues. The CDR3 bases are TGTGCCAGCAGCCAAGACGCAGCTGGCGAGCAGTTCTTC. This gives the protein CASSQDAAGEQFF.

The CDR3 sequence is CASSRDPATNEKLFF. In DNA form, the CDR3 reads TGCGCCAGCAGCCGGGACCCTGCAACTAATGAAAAACTGTTTTTT. This rearrangement joins TRBV5-1 to TRBJ1-4; tentative D call: TRBD1 (5 bases). The CDR3 runs to 15 residues. CDR1 and CDR2 (germline): SGHRS, YFSETQ. V lost 4 bases to trimming and J lost 0 bases, with 10 bases between them.

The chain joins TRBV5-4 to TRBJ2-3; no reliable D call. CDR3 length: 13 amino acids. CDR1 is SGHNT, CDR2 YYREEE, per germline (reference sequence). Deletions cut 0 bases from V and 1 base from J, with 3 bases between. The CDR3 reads CASSLDRTDTQYF. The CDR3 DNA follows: TGTGCCAGCAGCTTGGATCGCACAGATACGCAGTATTTT.

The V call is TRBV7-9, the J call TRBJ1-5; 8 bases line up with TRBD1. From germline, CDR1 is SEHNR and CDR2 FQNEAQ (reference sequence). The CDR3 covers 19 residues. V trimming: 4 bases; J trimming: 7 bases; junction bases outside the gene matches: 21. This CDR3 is CASSSVRTGLEVLGQPQHF. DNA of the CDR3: TGTGCCAGCAGCTCTGTAAGGACAGGGTTAGAGGTTTTGGGGCAGCCCCAGCATTTT.